These 17 T cell receptor beta chains came from one sample sequenced in a study of blood T cell repertoires in COVID-19. Assay: immunoSEQ multiplex PCR; the TCRdb copy retains only in-frame clones and omits some. The sample holds approximately 40,000 clones; around 87% are singletons and the top ten take nearly 4%. The specimen sequenced was peripheral blood. The receptors were gathered from a man aged 35 to 55 with COVID-19, enrolled during active disease.

J is TRBJ1-1 and V is TRBV7-9; D perhaps matches TRBD1 (6 bases). Germline values: CDR1 SEHNR, CDR2 FQNEAQ (reference sequence). This CDR3 contains 14 residues. V was pared by 5 bases and J by 0 bases, with 10 bases between. CDR3 sequence reads: CASSPGQLNTEAFF. The CDR3 DNA is TGTGCCAGCAGCCCAGGACAGCTGAACACTGAAGCTTTCTTT.

In this sample, this clone turned up a few times. The J gene is TRBJ2-7, the V gene TRBV2, with 10 positions matching TRBD2. CDR1 and CDR2 (germline): SNHLY, FYNNEI. The CDR3 has 13 amino acids. The V and J ends lost 6 bases and 6 bases, in that order; junction bases with no gene match: 5. The CDR3 DNA reads as TGTGCCAGCAGGGGGGGACTAGCGACCGAGCAGTACTTC. This codes for CASRGGLATEQYF. Using reference TRBV2 and TRBJ2-7 for the parts outside the CDR3, the full variable domain is EPEVTQTPSHQVTQMGQEVILRCVPISNHLYFYWYRQILGQKVEFLVSFYNNEISEKSEIFDDQFSVERPDGSNFTLKIRSTKLEDSAMYFCASRGGLATEQYFGPGTRLTVT.

The rearrangement uses TRBV5-1 and TRBJ2-7; perhaps TRBD2 as D (6 bases). Germline-derived CDR1 and CDR2 are SGHRS and YFSETQ. The CDR3 runs to 15 residues. Between the trimmed V and J ends, which lost 4 bases and 6 bases, there was a span of 20 bases. The CDR3 here is CASSPGGLASGEQYF. In nucleotides, the CDR3 is TGCGCCAGCAGCCCCGGCGGGCTAGCGTCGGGCGAGCAGTACTTC.

A few counts support this clone. The chain joins TRBV2 to TRBJ2-7, with 15 bases aligning to TRBD2. V was clipped by 8 bases and J by 0 bases; unmatched bases: 2. The CDR3 consists of 15 residues. The germline gives CDR1 SNHLY, CDR2 FYNNEI. The CDR3 DNA follows: TGTGCCAGCGGACTAGCGGGAGGGCCCTCCTACGAGCAGTACTTC. It yields the protein CASGLAGGPSYEQYF.

The chain carries TRBV21-1 and TRBJ2-2; TRBD2 is taken as the D call from the table, unchecked against the DNA. TRBV21-1 is given as a pseudogene. The CDR3 is 24 residues long. CDR3 bases: TGTGCCAGCAGCAAAGCGCCCCCGTTGCGGACTAGCGGGAGGGATTCCCCTACCGCCGGGGAGCTGTTTTTT. This encodes CASSKAPPLRTSGRDSPTAGELFF.

The chain couples TRBV30 to TRBJ1-5, with D possibly TRBD1 on 6 matching bases. The CDR3 totals 13 residues. The V gene lost 6 bases and the J gene lost 2 bases, with 11 bases spanning the gap. Germline CDR1 GTSNPN, CDR2 SVGIG (reference sequence). Here the CDR3 DNA reads TGTGCCTGTGGGCAGGGGCGCAATCAGCCCCAGCATTTT. Translation gives CACGQGRNQPQHF.

This clone was recorded once. V is TRBV19 and J is TRBJ2-5, with a tentative D call TRBD2 (6 bases). V dropped 2 bases and J dropped 5 bases, with 15 bases sitting between them. CDR1 and CDR2 from the germline V gene are LNHDA and SQIVND (reference sequence). The CDR3 is 15 amino acids. The CDR3 sequence: CASSIWGGMEETQYF. Written as DNA, the CDR3 is TGTGCCAGTAGTATATGGGGCGGGATGGAGGAGACCCAGTACTTC.

The J gene is TRBJ1-6, the V gene TRBV15, with a tentative D call TRBD1 (6 bases). CDR3 length: 15 amino acids. Looked up from germline, CDR1 is LNHNV and CDR2 is YYDKDF (reference sequence). Between the trimmed V and J ends, which lost 6 bases and 5 bases, there was a span of 14 bases. Here the CDR3 reads CATSKRTVDNSPLHF. The CDR3 coding sequence is TGTGCCACCAGTAAAAGGACAGTAGATAATTCACCCCTCCACTTT.

This clone was recorded once. This chain uses TRBV4-2 with TRBJ2-3; 10 bases line up with TRBD2. The length of the CDR3 is 17 residues. The germline V gene has CDR1 LGHNA and CDR2 YNFKEQ. Trimming took 0 bases from V and 5 from J; bases not matched to a gene: 8. In nucleotides, the CDR3 is TGTGCCAGCAGCCAAGAGGCCACTAGCGGGGTTCAAGATACGCAGTATTTT. The encoded protein is CASSQEATSGVQDTQYF.

This clone appeared once. The chain uses TRBV2 and TRBJ1-5, with 8 positions matching TRBD1. CDR3 length: 15 residues. Losses at the gene ends were 6 bases for V and 2 bases for J; bases not matched to a gene: 6. Germline V gene lookup returns CDR1 SNHLY and CDR2 FYNNEI. This CDR3 reads CASRTTGAGNQPQHF. CDR3 DNA sequence: TGTGCCAGCAGAACGACAGGGGCCGGCAATCAGCCCCAGCATTTT.

This rearrangement joins TRBV28 to TRBJ1-2; D not certain. Germline CDR1 MDHEN, CDR2 SYDVKM. The CDR3 covers 12 residues. Trimming shortened V by 5 bases and J by 3 bases, and 7 bases separated the two germline ends. The CDR3 spells CASSRGDYGYTF. The CDR3 DNA is TGTGCCAGCAGTCGAGGAGACTATGGCTACACCTTC.

V is TRBV7-9 and J is TRBJ2-3; 8 positions match TRBD2. Germline V gives CDR1 SEHNR, CDR2 FQNEAQ (reference sequence). This CDR3 has 16 residues. Trimming cost V 1 base and J 6 bases; bases outside gene matches: 9. The CDR3 loop reads CASSLGLAGGRDTQYF. CDR3 sequence (DNA): TGTGCCAGCAGCTTAGGACTCGCGGGAGGTCGCGATACGCAGTATTTT.

This chain's CDR3 is CSAGTHSYEQYF. In nucleotides, the CDR3 is TGCAGCGCCGGGACACATTCCTACGAGCAGTACTTC. The chain has TRBV29-1 and TRBJ2-7, with a possible D match to TRBD1 (6 bases). The CDR3 has 12 amino acids. Deletions cut 7 bases from V and 1 base from J, with 11 bases between. Germline values: CDR1 SQVTM, CDR2 ANQGSEA.

The V and J genes are TRBV5-4 and TRBJ2-1, with a tentative D call TRBD1 (5 bases). The germline gives CDR1 SGHNT, CDR2 YYREEE (reference sequence). Trimming shortened V by 6 bases and J by 14 bases, and 24 bases separated the two germline ends. CDR3 size: 14 residues. The CDR3 protein is CASIPDAGFPAEFF. For the CDR3, the DNA is TGTGCCAGCATCCCGGATGCAGGGTTTCCCGCAGAGTTCTTC.

The V gene is TRBV27, the J gene TRBJ1-2; TRBD1 agrees at 7 bases. J was trimmed by 1 base and V by 6 bases; bases with no gene match: 8. The CDR3 contains 15 residues. Germline assignment: CDR1 MNHEY and CDR2 SMNVEV (reference sequence). The CDR3 nucleotides read TGTGCCAGCAGCCCGATCAGGGGGAGTAACTATGGCTACACCTTC. Its translation is CASSPIRGSNYGYTF.

J is TRBJ1-2 and V is TRBV7-9, with D perhaps matching TRBD1 (6 bases). V lost 5 bases to trimming and J lost 4 bases, with 11 bases between them. The length of the CDR3 is 13 residues. The germline gives CDR1 SEHNR, CDR2 FQNEAQ (reference sequence). CDR3: CASSPPDSYGYTF. CDR3 DNA sequence: TGTGCCAGCAGCCCCCCGGACAGCTATGGCTACACCTTC.

The gene calls are TRBV6-4 and TRBJ2-1; 10 bases are shared with TRBD1. Trimming cost V 8 bases and J 5 bases; bases outside gene matches: 6. Germline CDR1 reads MRHNA; CDR2 reads SNTAGT. This CDR3 is built from 14 residues. The CDR3: CASSRQGADNEQFF. CDR3 sequence (DNA): TGTGCCAGCTCAAGACAGGGGGCGGACAATGAGCAGTTCTTC.